This is a list of T cell receptor beta chains from one sample in a study of a mutant IDH1 vaccine in newly diagnosed glioma. Clones were read by immunoSEQ multiplex PCR, and TCRdb kept only the in-frame ones, dropping some. Of more than 20,000 clones listed, around 80% are singletons. Which antigens these TCRs recognize remains unknown. Sample: PBMCs, taken from a glioma patient whose treatment included an IDH1 peptide vaccine. The receptors derive from a man aged 30 to 45 with glioma. Each CDR3 is given with its conserved first and last residue. D genes are given only for firm matches. Rows may omit the clone size; those that give it use once, few, many or a size class.

CDR3nt | CDR3aa | abundance | j_gene | d_gene | v_gene
TGTGCTAGTGGTTTTGGACCCCATAATGAAAAACTGTTTTTT | CASGFGPHNEKLFF | . | TRBJ1-4 | . | TRBV12-5
TGTGCCAGCAGCAAAAAATCCGGGACCATTAGCTCTGGGGCCAACGTCCTGACTTTC | CASSKKSGTISSGANVLTF | . | TRBJ2-6 | . | TRBV7-2
TGCGCCAGCAGCCAAGGAACAGCGGGACTAACCTACGAGCAGTACTTC | CASSQGTAGLTYEQYF | . | TRBJ2-7 | TRBD2 | TRBV4-1
TGTGCCAGCTCGCCTGCAGGCACTAACTATGGCTACACCTTC | CASSPAGTNYGYTF | . | TRBJ1-2 | . | TRBV18
TGTGCCAGCACCTGGGACTACTACTACGAGCAGTACTTC | CASTWDYYYEQYF | . | TRBJ2-7 | . | TRBV21-1
TGTGCCAGCAGTTCACCAGGGGTGGCGGAGCAGTACTTC | CASSSPGVAEQYF | . | TRBJ2-7 | . | TRBV6-5
TGTGCCAGCAGTTTTGCGGGAGGCTACGAGCAGTACTTC | CASSFAGGYEQYF | . | TRBJ2-7 | TRBD2 | TRBV27
TGTGCCTGGAGTTGGGACACCGGGGAGCTGTTTTTT | CAWSWDTGELFF | . | TRBJ2-2 | . | TRBV30
TGTGCCAGCAGCAAAGCCCCTCTGCCGGGACAGGGTTTGTTGGTGTTCACCGGGGAGCTGTTTTTT | CASSKAPLPGQGLLVFTGELFF | . | TRBJ2-2 | . | TRBV21-1
TGTGCCAGCAGCTTAGCGCTAACGGGACACAAGACTGGGGCCAACGTCCTGACTTTC | CASSLALTGHKTGANVLTF | . | TRBJ2-6 | . | TRBV11-1
TGTGCCAGCAGTTTGCTAGGGGGCAATTCACCCCTCCACTTT | CASSLLGGNSPLHF | . | TRBJ1-6 | TRBD1 | TRBV27
TGCGCCAGCAGCCTCGGACAGGGAACTGGAAACACCATATATTTT | CASSLGQGTGNTIYF | . | TRBJ1-3 | TRBD1 | TRBV4-1
TGTGCCAGCGTTCTCAGGGGAAATCAGCCCCAGCATTTT | CASVLRGNQPQHF | few | TRBJ1-5 | . | TRBV5-8
TGTGCCAGCAGTTACGGGGGGGCCGGGGATACGCAGTATTTT | CASSYGGAGDTQYF | few | TRBJ2-3 | . | TRBV6-5